The 18 T cell receptor beta chains below were found in one sample sequenced in a study of radiotherapy plus CTLA-4 blockade in lung cancer. The assay was immunoSEQ multiplex PCR, and TCRdb's table has in-frame clones only and misses some. The sample records tens of thousands of clones, roughly 60% being singletons. The material was peripheral blood, obtained from a patient treated with radiotherapy plus ipilimumab. The receptor source for this set is a human donor with non-small cell lung cancer who had a partial response to radiotherapy plus ipilimumab.

The chain combines TRBV7-9 with TRBJ1-4, with 9 nucleotides matching TRBD1. From germline, CDR1 is SEHNR and CDR2 FQNEAQ (reference sequence). Trimming removed 6 bases from V and 8 bases from J; junction bases left unmatched: 7. The CDR3 is made up of 14 amino acids. The CDR3 nucleotides read TGTGCCAGCAGACACTCGGGACAGGGCGAAAAACTGTTTTTT. Protein product: CASRHSGQGEKLFF.

The chain carries TRBV5-4 and TRBJ2-1; 8 bases are a match to TRBD2. Germline CDR1 and CDR2: SGHNT and YYREEE (reference sequence). With V trimmed by 1 base and J by 6 bases, 3 bases remained unmatched. The CDR3 runs to 14 residues. The CDR3 protein is CASSLRGGGNEQFF. The CDR3 region has the DNA TGTGCCAGCAGCTTGCGGGGGGGCGGCAATGAGCAGTTCTTC. The variable domain in full, completed from reference TRBV5-4 and TRBJ2-1, reads ETGVTQSPTHLIKTRGQQVTLRCSSQSGHNTVSWYQQALGQGPQFIFQYYREEENGRGNFPPRFSGLQFPNYSSELNVNALELDDSALYLCASSLRGGGNEQFFGPGTRLTVL.

This clone was seen more than once but under ten times. The V call is TRBV5-5, the J call TRBJ2-1, with 8 bases fitting TRBD2. Per germline, CDR1 SGHKS and CDR2 YYEKEE (reference sequence). The CDR3 has 15 residues. The ends lost 2 bases at V and 7 bases at J; junction bases unmatched: 8. The CDR3 region is CASSFVAGGGNEQFF. The CDR3 DNA reads TGTGCCAGCAGCTTCGTTGCGGGAGGTGGGAATGAGCAGTTCTTC.

This chain links TRBV7-3 with TRBJ2-1, with 7 nucleotides matching TRBD2. The CDR3 runs 16 residues. Germline assignment: CDR1 SGHTA and CDR2 FQGTGA. The trim removed 6 bases at V and 0 bases at J, leaving 8 bases unmatched. CDR3 protein: CASSPTSRSSYNEQFF. The CDR3 DNA sequence: TGTGCCAGCAGTCCGACTAGCCGGAGCTCCTACAATGAGCAGTTCTTC.

The sample holds a few counts of this clone. V usage is TRBV6-6 and J usage is TRBJ2-5; 11 bases align to TRBD1. Germline CDR1 MNHNY, CDR2 SVGAGI (reference sequence). With 4 bases clipped from V and 5 bases from J, the junction kept 9 bases outside the gene matches. This CDR3 has 16 amino acids. CDR3 bases: TGTGCCAGCAGTTTCGGGGGACAGGGGGTGGTGGAGACCCAGTACTTC. Translating it yields CASSFGGQGVVETQYF.

The chain recombines TRBV7-8 with TRBJ2-4; perhaps TRBD1 as D (5 bases). From germline, CDR1 is SGHVS and CDR2 FQNEAQ. The CDR3 has 16 amino acids. Trimming took off 5 bases at V and 5 bases at J, with 19 bases between the two ends. This CDR3 is CASSPVGGALQNIQYF. The CDR3 nucleotides read TGTGCCAGCAGCCCAGTAGGTGGGGCGTTACAAAACATTCAGTACTTC.

Only a few counts were recorded for this clone. V gene TRBV30 combines with J gene TRBJ2-1; 11 bases agree with TRBD2. Per the germline V gene, CDR1 is GTSNPN and CDR2 is SVGIG (reference sequence). The CDR3 is made up of 14 amino acids. With V trimmed by 5 bases and J by 9 bases, 9 bases remained unmatched. CDR3 sequence reads: CAWDPGLAEPEQFF. The CDR3, as DNA: TGTGCCTGGGATCCGGGACTAGCGGAACCTGAGCAGTTCTTC.

The chain is built from TRBV5-4 and TRBJ2-4; 7 nucleotides line up with TRBD1. The V segment lost 4 bases and the J segment 4 bases; nucleotides outside the gene matches: 8. Per the germline V gene, CDR1 is SGHNT and CDR2 is YYREEE (reference sequence). CDR3 length: 15 amino acids. CDR3: CASSPARDRKNIQYF. The CDR3 nucleotides read TGTGCCAGCAGCCCCGCTCGGGACAGAAAAAACATTCAGTACTTC.

As concerns this clone: At one end, the junction sequence differs from germline, possibly due to a read error. The rearrangement joins TRBV29-1 to TRBJ1-1, with 7 bases matching TRBD1. The CDR3 totals 12 residues. Germline V gene sequence: CDR1 SQVTM, CDR2 ANQGSEA. CDR3 loop: CSVLGQNPEAFF. For the CDR3, the DNA is TGCAGCGTCCTGGGACAGAACCCTGAAGCTTTCTTT. Based on the CDR3 plus reference TRBV29-1 and TRBJ1-1, the full variable domain is SAVISQKPSRDICQRGTSLTIQCQVDSQVTMMFWYRQQPGQSLTLIATANQGSEATYESGFVIDKFPISRPNLTFSTLTVSNMSPEDSSIYLCSVLGQNPEAFFGQGTRLTVV.

This chain connects TRBV30 to TRBJ1-1, with a tentative D call TRBD1 (6 bases). CDR1 and CDR2 from the germline V gene are GTSNPN and SVGIG (reference sequence). V was clipped by 0 bases and J by 3 bases, with 8 bases between them. The CDR3 has 13 amino acids. The DNA of the CDR3 is TGTGCCTGGAGTGTCACAGGGTACACTGAAGCTTTCTTT. As protein: CAWSVTGYTEAFF.

The chain employs TRBV5-1 and TRBJ1-3; possible D gene TRBD1, 6 bases. Germline V gene sequence: CDR1 SGHRS, CDR2 YFSETQ. The length of the CDR3 is 15 residues. Trimming took off 0 bases at V and 4 bases at J, with 11 bases between the two ends. In DNA, the CDR3 is TGCGCCAGCAGCTTGGGGGCAGGGGACGGAAACACCATATATTTT. Its protein is CASSLGAGDGNTIYF.

J is TRBJ1-2 and V is TRBV12-5; TRBD1 agrees at 9 bases. The J segment lost 2 bases and the V segment lost 1 base, leaving 2 bases of the junction unmatched. Germline CDR1 is LGHNT and CDR2 is FRNRAP. The CDR3 totals 15 residues. DNA of the CDR3: TGTGCTAGTGGTTTGGCCGGGACAGGGAACTATGGCTACACCTTC. It translates to CASGLAGTGNYGYTF.

The chain couples TRBV6-6 to TRBJ1-2, with D uncertain. The CDR3 runs 12 residues. With 6 bases removed from V and 2 bases from J, the gap between germline ends came to 7 bases. Germline assignment: CDR1 MNHNY and CDR2 SVGAGI (reference sequence). For the CDR3, the DNA is TGTGCCAGCAGCGAGCCCAACTATGGCTACACCTTC. Encoded protein: CASSEPNYGYTF.

This chain uses TRBV6-5 with TRBJ2-2; 7 bases map to TRBD1. From germline, CDR1 is MNHEY and CDR2 SVGAGI. V was pared by 6 bases and J by 2 bases, with 6 bases of the junction left unmatched. This CDR3 spans 15 amino acids. The CDR3 DNA reads TGTGCCAGCAGCTACAGGGGCCACAACACCGGGGAGCTGTTTTTT. Translating gives CASSYRGHNTGELFF.

This chain connects TRBV6-1 to TRBJ1-2; no definite D call. The CDR3 totals 13 residues. Between the trimmed V and J ends, which lost 8 bases and 3 bases, there was a span of 13 bases. The germline gives CDR1 MNHNS, CDR2 SASEGT. CDR3: CASVRTRDYGYTF. The CDR3 DNA reads as TGTGCCAGCGTCAGGACTAGAGACTATGGCTACACCTTC.

V is TRBV25-1 and J is TRBJ2-3; TRBD2 aligns across 7 bases. V was clipped by 1 base and J by 4 bases; unmatched bases: 5. CDR3 length: 15 residues. Germline CDR1 and CDR2: MGHDK and SYGVNS. CDR3 nucleotides: TGTGCCAGCAGTGAATCCCGACTAGCTGCAGATACGCAGTATTTT. Protein sequence: CASSESRLAADTQYF.

The V call is TRBV2, the J call TRBJ2-5, with 10 nucleotides matching TRBD2. The germline gives CDR1 SNHLY, CDR2 FYNNEI. The CDR3 contains 13 residues. V trimming: 6 bases; J trimming: 11 bases; junction bases outside the gene matches: 9. The CDR3 sequence is CASSRTSGGEQYF. CDR3 sequence (DNA): TGTGCCAGCAGCCGGACTAGCGGAGGAGAGCAGTACTTC.

The chain recombines TRBV19 with TRBJ1-2, with 7 bases fitting TRBD1. The ends lost 4 bases at V and 8 bases at J; junction bases unmatched: 4. There are 12 residues in the CDR3. Germline V gene lookup returns CDR1 LNHDA and CDR2 SQIVND (reference sequence). The CDR3 DNA follows: TGTGCCAGTAGTAGGACAGGAGAAGGCTACACCTTC. Its protein product is CASSRTGEGYTF.